The present T cell receptor (beta chain) was sequenced within a study of blood T cell repertoires in COVID-19. Turning to the study itself: Donors in the United States, Italy and Spain gave samples during acute or convalescent COVID-19. PBMCs, B-cell-depleted T cells, or T cells were the source of the cDNA or gDNA that made up the material.

Assay: immunoSEQ multiplex PCR; the TCRdb copy retains only in-frame clones and omits some. The top ten clones hold under 5.5% of a sample with over 120,000 clones, approximately 88% of them seen once. The CDR3 has 19 amino acids. Trimming left V 2 bases short and J 6 bases short, with 27 bases between. This sequence joins TRBV5-3 and TRBJ2-1; perhaps TRBD2 as D (5 bases). TRBV5-3 is assigned to the ORF class and has an uncertain function. Material: peripheral blood. The source is a human donor in a cohort sampled during active COVID-19. The CDR3 is CARSFVTRPTEERSNEQFF. The CDR3 DNA is TGTGCCAGAAGCTTTGTGACACGCCCCACTGAAGAGCGGAGCAATGAGCAGTTCTTC.